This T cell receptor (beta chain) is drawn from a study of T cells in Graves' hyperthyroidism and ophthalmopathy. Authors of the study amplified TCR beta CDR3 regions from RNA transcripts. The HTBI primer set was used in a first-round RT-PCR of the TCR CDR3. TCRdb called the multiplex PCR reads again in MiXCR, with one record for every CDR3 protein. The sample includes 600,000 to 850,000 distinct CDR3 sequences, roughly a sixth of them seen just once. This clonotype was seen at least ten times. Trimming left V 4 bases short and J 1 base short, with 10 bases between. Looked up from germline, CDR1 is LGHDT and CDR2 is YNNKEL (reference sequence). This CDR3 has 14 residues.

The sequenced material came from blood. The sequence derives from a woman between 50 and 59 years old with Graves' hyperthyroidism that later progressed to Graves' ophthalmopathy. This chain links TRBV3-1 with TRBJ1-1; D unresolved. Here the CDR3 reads CASSRTVGNTEAFF. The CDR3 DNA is TGTGCCAGCAGCCGAACGGTCGGGAACACTGAAGCTTTCTTT.